Each of the 20 T cell receptor beta chains below was sequenced from the same sample in a study of cytomegalovirus exposure and HLA in healthy donors. Clones were sequenced by immunoSEQ multiplex PCR, and TCRdb holds only the in-frame ones, with some missing. The table records approximately 64,000 clones, approximately 90% of them present only once. The sequenced sample consisted of PBMCs. These receptors were obtained from a woman between 18 and 30 years old in good health and CMV-seronegative.

The V gene is TRBV5-1, the J gene TRBJ2-7; 10 bases fit TRBD2. The V segment lost 1 base and the J segment 5 bases; nucleotides outside the gene matches: 3. The CDR3 totals 14 residues. Germline V gene sequence: CDR1 SGHRS, CDR2 YFSETQ. Here the CDR3 reads CASSLRTSGDEQYF. In nucleotides, the CDR3 is TGCGCCAGCAGCTTGCGGACTAGCGGTGACGAGCAGTACTTC.

The chain joins TRBV5-1 to TRBJ1-1; the match to TRBD1 covers 8 bases. CDR1 is SGHRS, CDR2 YFSETQ, per germline. The CDR3 is 14 amino acids. J was trimmed by 3 bases and V by 0 bases; bases with no gene match: 1. The CDR3 reads CASSLEGQDTEAFF. The CDR3 DNA reads TGCGCCAGCAGCTTGGAGGGACAGGACACTGAAGCTTTCTTT.

This rearrangement joins TRBV19 to TRBJ1-4, with D possibly matching TRBD1 (5 bases). Germline V gene lookup returns CDR1 LNHDA and CDR2 SQIVND (reference sequence). The CDR3 is 15 residues long. V was cut by 3 bases and J by 7 bases, with 15 bases left in between. CDR3 sequence (DNA): TGTGCCAGTAGTATGGGGGACTCGCCGGGTGAAAAACTGTTTTTT. Its translation is CASSMGDSPGEKLFF.

The J gene is TRBJ1-2, the V gene TRBV27; no clear D. Germline V lookup: CDR1 MNHEY, CDR2 SMNVEV (reference sequence). With 6 bases removed from V and 4 bases from J, the gap between germline ends came to 15 bases. This CDR3 is 14 amino acids long. In nucleotides, the CDR3 is TGTGCCAGCAGCCCGGGGAATTGGGGCTATGGCTACACCTTC. This sequence encodes CASSPGNWGYGYTF.

CDR3 nucleotides: TGTGCCAGTGAGCAGGGGTGGACCAGCACAGATACGCAGTATTTT. Amino acid sequence: CASEQGWTSTDTQYF. The V and J genes are TRBV2 and TRBJ2-3; the D gene is possibly TRBD1 (6 bases). Germline V gives CDR1 SNHLY, CDR2 FYNNEI. Trimming removed 9 bases from V and 0 bases from J, with 16 bases in between. The length of the CDR3 is 15 residues. Combining the CDR3 with reference TRBV2 and TRBJ2-3 gives the whole variable domain EPEVTQTPSHQVTQMGQEVILRCVPISNHLYFYWYRQILGQKVEFLVSFYNNEISEKSEIFDDQFSVERPDGSNFTLKIRSTKLEDSAMYFCASEQGWTSTDTQYFGPGTRLTVL.

This rearrangement joins TRBV6-5 to TRBJ2-7; 9 nucleotides line up with TRBD1. Germline CDR1 is MNHEY and CDR2 is SVGAGI. Trimming took 0 bases from V and 7 from J; bases not matched to a gene: 10. The CDR3 has 16 residues. In DNA form, the CDR3 reads TGTGCCAGCAGTTACTCGATACAGGGGGCGACGGGTGAGCAGTACTTC. Amino acid sequence: CASSYSIQGATGEQYF.

This chain connects TRBV2 to TRBJ1-3, with D hard to call. The germline V and J ends were trimmed by 7 bases and 7 bases, with 8 bases remaining between them. The CDR3 is 11 residues long. CDR1 and CDR2 (germline): SNHLY, FYNNEI. CDR3 DNA sequence: TGTGCCAGCAAAGCCGTTAACACCATATATTTT. This gives the protein CASKAVNTIYF.

This clone has just one count. The chain has TRBV13 and TRBJ2-7; 9 bases match TRBD2. This CDR3 has 15 amino acids. V was pared by 5 bases and J by 2 bases, with 7 bases of the junction left unmatched. The V gene's germline CDR1 is PRHDT and CDR2 FYEKMQ (reference sequence). CDR3 protein: CASSPPTSGPYEQYF. The CDR3 DNA follows: TGTGCCAGCAGCCCACCGACTAGCGGTCCCTACGAGCAGTACTTC.

The CDR3 spells CASSLGLAGDLSYEQYF. The CDR3 DNA is TGCGCCAGCAGCTTGGGGCTAGCGGGAGACTTATCCTACGAGCAGTACTTC. V and J are TRBV5-1 and TRBJ2-7, with 10 bases that match TRBD2. From germline, CDR1 is SGHRS and CDR2 YFSETQ. Germline trimming cut 0 bases from V and 1 base from J; bases unmatched to any gene: 7. CDR3 length equals 17 residues.

V usage is TRBV9 and J usage is TRBJ1-4; 9 bases are a match to TRBD1. The CDR3 sequence is 18 residues long. The germline V gene has CDR1 SGDLS and CDR2 YYNGEE. Trimming at V came to 3 bases and at J to 8 bases, leaving 17 bases not matched to a gene. For the CDR3, the DNA is TGTGCCAGCAGCGGCTCCGGGACAGGGTTGAATGATCTCGAAAAACTGTTTTTT. Amino acids: CASSGSGTGLNDLEKLFF.

This chain uses TRBV7-2 with TRBJ1-2; weak D call: TRBD1 (6 bases). The length of the CDR3 is 14 residues. The V gene lost 2 bases and the J gene lost 6 bases, with 13 bases spanning the gap. From germline, CDR1 is SGHTA and CDR2 FQGNSA. The CDR3: CASSLMGRGHGYTF. DNA of the CDR3: TGTGCCAGCAGCTTAATGGGCAGGGGACATGGCTACACCTTC.

The genes are TRBV7-9 and TRBJ2-5, with D possibly being TRBD1 (6 bases). Trimming stripped 5 bases from V and 1 base from J, with 11 bases between. The CDR3 spans 14 residues. The germline CDR1 and CDR2 sequences are SEHNR and FQNEAQ (reference sequence). The CDR3 here is CASSRDTGQETQYF. CDR3 nucleotide sequence: TGTGCCAGCAGCCGGGACACAGGCCAAGAGACCCAGTACTTC.

The V call is TRBV27, the J call TRBJ2-1, with 8 bases identical to TRBD1. CDR3 length: 16 residues. Trimming at V came to 5 bases and at J to 6 bases, leaving 12 bases not matched to a gene. The germline V gene encodes CDR1 MNHEY and CDR2 SMNVEV (reference sequence). CDR3 sequence: CASSTYRGTVSNEQFF. The DNA of the CDR3 is TGTGCCAGCAGTACATACAGGGGGACAGTATCCAATGAGCAGTTCTTC.

This clone was picked up a small number of times. V gene TRBV6-5 combines with J gene TRBJ1-2, with D hard to call. V dropped 4 bases and J dropped 4 bases, with 19 bases sitting between them. CDR3 length equals 16 residues. Germline lookup yields CDR1 MNHEY and CDR2 SVGAGI. The chain's CDR3 is CASSSGNPAESYGYTF. CDR3 bases: TGTGCCAGCAGTTCTGGTAACCCAGCGGAATCCTATGGCTACACCTTC.

The rearrangement joins TRBV7-3 to TRBJ2-1, with 8 bases that match TRBD2. The CDR3 extends over 14 amino acids. CDR1 is SGHTA and CDR2 is FQGTGA in the germline V gene. V was pared by 3 bases and J by 7 bases, with 5 bases of the junction left unmatched. The CDR3 region is CASSLGGRTNEQFF. The CDR3 DNA reads as TGTGCCAGCAGCTTGGGCGGGAGGACGAATGAGCAGTTCTTC.

Ten or more counts support this clone. The V gene is TRBV7-2, the J gene TRBJ1-2; 8 bases match TRBD1. J lost 7 bases, V lost 5 bases, and 3 bases had no gene match. The CDR3 is made up of 12 amino acids. Per germline, CDR1 SGHTA and CDR2 FQGNSA. This CDR3 is CASSNDRGGYTF. CDR3 bases: TGTGCCAGCAGCAACGACAGGGGTGGCTACACCTTC.

The rearrangement uses TRBV6-1 and TRBJ2-7, with 9 bases identical to TRBD2. From germline, CDR1 is MNHNS and CDR2 SASEGT. The CDR3 runs 15 residues. The trim removed 6 bases at V and 2 bases at J, leaving 8 bases unmatched. The CDR3 DNA follows: TGTGCCAGCAGGAAAGCGGGAGGTAACCCCTACGAGCAGTACTTC. It specifies CASRKAGGNPYEQYF.

The chain is built from TRBV4-2 and TRBJ2-7, with a tentative D call TRBD2 (5 bases). The CDR3 has 15 amino acids. In germline, CDR1 is LGHNA, CDR2 YNFKEQ. Trimming cost V 5 bases and J 4 bases, with 18 bases left between them. The CDR3 reads CASSNPRGRAYEQYF. The CDR3 DNA sequence: TGTGCCAGCAGCAACCCACGGGGAAGAGCGTACGAGCAGTACTTC.

This chain joins TRBV5-8 and TRBJ2-7, with TRBD1 as a possible D gene (6 bases). CDR1 and CDR2 from the germline V gene are SGHTS and YDEGEE. V was trimmed by 0 bases and J by 5 bases, leaving 21 bases between them. The CDR3 spans 17 residues. DNA for the CDR3: TGTGCCAGCAGCTTGGCTACCGGGACCCCGAAGGGGGACGAGCAGTACTTC. It translates to CASSLATGTPKGDEQYF.

V gene TRBV4-3 combines with J gene TRBJ1-1; D ambiguous. The germline V and J ends were trimmed by 1 base and 2 bases, with 14 bases remaining between them. Per the germline V gene, CDR1 is LGHNA and CDR2 is YSLEER. This CDR3 spans 16 amino acids. The DNA of the CDR3 is TGCGCCAGCAGCCAAGTGGGGTGGGAGCAAAACACTGAAGCTTTCTTT. Translation gives CASSQVGWEQNTEAFF.